These 8 T cell receptor beta chains were all obtained from the same sample, sequenced in a study of blood T cells in healthy people across ages. The second PCR ran about 6 to 11 cycles with a sample-barcoded 5' primer and J-beta primers. In TCRdb, the 5' RACE reads were re-called with MiXCR into one record per CDR3 protein. In the table there are around 990,000 distinct CDR3 sequences, around two fifths of which are singletons. The sequenced material came from blood. The origin of the receptors is a man in his late teens or twenties in good health.

This clonotype was seen a handful of times. The genes are TRBV25-1 and TRBJ1-1; TRBD1 might be the D (6 bases). Between the trimmed V and J ends, which lost 5 bases and 8 bases, there was a span of 18 bases. There are 14 residues in the CDR3. Looked up from germline, CDR1 is MGHDK and CDR2 is SYGVNS. The CDR3 nucleotides read TGTGCCAGCAGTCAAACAGGGTCACCTACGGAAGCTTTCTTT. Residues: CASSQTGSPTEAFF.

The chain employs TRBV2 and TRBJ2-3; D remains unclear. Trimming left V 3 bases short and J 2 bases short, with 21 bases between. The CDR3 contains 18 residues. Germline values: CDR1 SNHLY, CDR2 FYNNEI. The CDR3 region is CASSDPTFLVPNTDTQYF. CDR3 in DNA: TGTGCCAGCAGTGATCCCACCTTTTTGGTCCCGAACACAGATACGCAGTATTTT.

The V call is TRBV4-1, the J call TRBJ1-3; 9 positions agree with TRBD1. The CDR3 covers 21 residues. Unmatched junction bases numbered 16, after V lost 0 bases and J lost 1 base. The V gene's germline CDR1 is MGHRA and CDR2 YSYEKL. CDR3 bases: TGCGCCAGCAGCCAAGATGGGTACGGGACAGGGATTGGTAGTTCTGGAAACACCATATATTTT. Its protein product is CASSQDGYGTGIGSSGNTIYF.

There are a few counts of this clonotype. This chain links TRBV3-1 with TRBJ2-3; possible D gene TRBD2, 6 bases. V lost 3 bases and J 6 bases, leaving 10 bases between the germline ends. CDR1 LGHDT and CDR2 YNNKEL come from the germline V gene (reference sequence). This CDR3 is 13 amino acids long. The CDR3 nucleotides read TGTGCCAGCAGCCACCTAGCGAGCGATACGCAGTATTTT. The encoded protein is CASSHLASDTQYF.

A word on this clonotype: Since a much larger clone is just one base distant, this may be a read error. V and J are TRBV29-1 and TRBJ2-7; D remains ambiguous. V shed 2 bases and J shed 5 bases, with 13 bases lying between them. This CDR3 is built from 13 residues. CDR1 is SQVTM and CDR2 is ANQGSEA in the germline V gene. The CDR3 here is CSVETLPNHEQYF. The DNA for the CDR3 is TGCAGCGTTGAAACTCTTCCCAATCACGAGCAGTACTTC.

There are a few counts of this clonotype. CDR3 sequence reads: CASSPPPGTGSYEQYF. As DNA, the CDR3 is TGTGCCAGCAGCCCTCCGCCGGGGACAGGCTCCTACGAGCAGTACTTC. The V call is TRBV11-2, the J call TRBJ2-7; the match to TRBD1 covers 8 bases. Germline trimming cut 5 bases from V and 0 bases from J; bases unmatched to any gene: 9. The CDR3 has 16 residues. The germline CDR1 and CDR2 sequences are SGHAT and FQNNGV.

This chain joins TRBV20-1 and TRBJ1-2, with TRBD1 as a possible D gene (6 bases). The V gene lost 6 bases and the J gene lost 3 bases, with 14 bases spanning the gap. The CDR3 has 13 amino acids. Germline V gene lookup returns CDR1 DFQATT and CDR2 SNEGSKA (reference sequence). The CDR3 DNA is TGCAGTGCCACGGGAGGACAGTACTATGGCTACACCTTC. Protein sequence: CSATGGQYYGYTF.

The V call is TRBV6-5, the J call TRBJ1-4; D unresolved. This CDR3 is built from 14 residues. Germline V CDR1 and CDR2: MNHEY, SVGAGI. V was pared by 4 bases and J by 5 bases, with 11 bases between. CDR3 nucleotides: TGTGCCAGCAGTTCGTCCCGCTTAAATGAAAAACTGTTTTTT. Protein sequence: CASSSSRLNEKLFF.